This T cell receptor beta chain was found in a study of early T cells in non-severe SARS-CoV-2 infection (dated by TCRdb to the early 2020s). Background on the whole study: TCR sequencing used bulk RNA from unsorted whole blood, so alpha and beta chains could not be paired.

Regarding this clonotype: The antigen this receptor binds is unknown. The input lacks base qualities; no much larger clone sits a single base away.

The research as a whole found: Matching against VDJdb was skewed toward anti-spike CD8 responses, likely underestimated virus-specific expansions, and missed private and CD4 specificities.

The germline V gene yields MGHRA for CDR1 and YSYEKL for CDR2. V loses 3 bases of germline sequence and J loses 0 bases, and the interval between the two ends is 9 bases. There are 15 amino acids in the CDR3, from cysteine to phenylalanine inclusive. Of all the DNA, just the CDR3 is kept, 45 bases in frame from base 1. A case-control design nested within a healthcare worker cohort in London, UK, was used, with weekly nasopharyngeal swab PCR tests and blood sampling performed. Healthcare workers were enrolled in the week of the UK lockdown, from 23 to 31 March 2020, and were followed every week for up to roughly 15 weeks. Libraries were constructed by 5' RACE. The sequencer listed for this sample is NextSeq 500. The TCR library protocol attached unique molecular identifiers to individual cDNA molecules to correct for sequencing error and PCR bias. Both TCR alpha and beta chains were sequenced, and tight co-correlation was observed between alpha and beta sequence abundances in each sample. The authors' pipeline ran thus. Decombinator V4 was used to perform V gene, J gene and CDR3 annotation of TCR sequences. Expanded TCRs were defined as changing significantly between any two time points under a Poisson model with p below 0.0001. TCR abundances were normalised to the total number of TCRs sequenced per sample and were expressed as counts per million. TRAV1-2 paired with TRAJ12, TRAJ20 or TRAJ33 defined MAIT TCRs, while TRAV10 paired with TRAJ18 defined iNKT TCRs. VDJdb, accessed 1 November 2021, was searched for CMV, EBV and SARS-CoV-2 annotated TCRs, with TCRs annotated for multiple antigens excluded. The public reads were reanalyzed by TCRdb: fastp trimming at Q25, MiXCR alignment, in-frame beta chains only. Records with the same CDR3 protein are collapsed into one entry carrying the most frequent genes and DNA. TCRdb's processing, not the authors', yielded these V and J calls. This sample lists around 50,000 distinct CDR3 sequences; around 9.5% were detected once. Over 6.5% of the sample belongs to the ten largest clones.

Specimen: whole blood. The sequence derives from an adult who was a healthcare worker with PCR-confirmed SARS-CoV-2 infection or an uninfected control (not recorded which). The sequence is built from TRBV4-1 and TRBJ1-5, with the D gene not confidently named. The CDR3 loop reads CASSQGDYSNQPQHF. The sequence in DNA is TGCGCCAGCAGCCAGGGTGATTATAGCAATCAGCCCCAGCATTTT.